This T cell receptor (beta chain) is from a study of identical twins. This clonotype was recorded at least ten times. Its antigen is as yet unknown. Study results and limitations: Models predicted less out-of-frame TCR alpha sharing in monozygotic twins than was found.

TCRdb re-derived calls from the 5' RACE reads in MiXCR, one entry per CDR3 protein. Altogether 200,000 to 250,000 distinct CDR3 sequences are present, 6.5% to 8.5% being singletons, with the ten largest covering about 2%. Another study also made use of these data, one on yellow fever vaccine responses in identical twins.

The sequenced sample was memory (CD45RO+) T cells sorted from blood. The receptor comes from a woman under 30 in good health.

The CDR3: CASSEVGRGHEKLFF. CDR3 nucleotides: TGTGCCAGCAGTGAAGTTGGCAGGGGTCATGAAAAACTGTTTTTT. The V gene is TRBV2, the J gene TRBJ1-4; tentative D call: TRBD1 (6 bases). Germline values: CDR1 SNHLY, CDR2 FYNNEI. This CDR3 is built from 15 residues. Trimming pared 1 base from V and 6 bases from J, leaving 12 bases between. The entire variable domain, with the rest obtained from reference TRBV2 and TRBJ1-4, is as follows: EPEVTQTPSHQVTQMGQEVILRCVPISNHLYFYWYRQILGQKVEFLVSFYNNEISEKSEIFDDQFSVERPDGSNFTLKIRSTKLEDSAMYFCASSEVGRGHEKLFFGSGTQLSVL.